Shown below are 22 T cell receptor beta chains from a single sample sequenced in a study of immune cell composition in non-small cell lung cancer. Assay used: immunoSEQ multiplex PCR; TCRdb lists only in-frame clones, some missing. The sample lists roughly 10,000 clones; 64% were seen once. The sample taken for sequencing was lung tumor tissue. The receptors here all came from a human donor with non-small cell lung cancer.

The J gene is TRBJ2-7, the V gene TRBV9, with 9 bases fitting TRBD1. The CDR3 extends over 18 amino acids. Germline values: CDR1 SGDLS, CDR2 YYNGEE. V dropped 4 bases and J dropped 5; count of bases not matched to a gene: 19. The CDR3: CASSPTRGTGTGINEQYF. CDR3 nucleotides: TGTGCCAGCAGCCCAACTAGGGGGACCGGGACAGGGATCAACGAGCAGTACTTC.

This clone rates as medium-sized. V and J are TRBV2 and TRBJ1-4; TRBD1 is a possible D gene (6 bases). The CDR3 has 15 amino acids. CDR1 is SNHLY and CDR2 is FYNNEI in the germline V gene. With 4 bases removed from V and 4 bases from J, the gap between germline ends came to 13 bases. The CDR3, as DNA: TGTGCCAGCAGTGGGCAGGGGTTGAATAATGAAAAACTGTTTTTT. Translation: CASSGQGLNNEKLFF.

This clone was seen a few times. One end of the junction fails to match germline, which may point to a read error. This chain joins TRBV11-2 and TRBJ2-7; 7 nucleotides align to TRBD1. Germline assignment: CDR1 SGHAT and CDR2 FQNNGV. The CDR3 spans 13 residues. The CDR3 loop is CASSPQPDRVAGF. The CDR3 region has the DNA TGTGCCAGCAGCCCCCAACCAGACAGGGTAGCAGGCTTC.

The V gene is TRBV7-9, the J gene TRBJ2-2; D remains ambiguous. Trimming stripped 4 bases from V and 1 base from J, with 4 bases between. This CDR3 has 13 amino acids. CDR1 is SEHNR and CDR2 is FQNEAQ in the germline V gene (reference sequence). This CDR3 is CASSSMNTGELFF. The CDR3 region has the DNA TGTGCCAGCAGCTCAATGAACACCGGGGAGCTGTTTTTT.

The rearrangement uses TRBV5-6 and TRBJ2-1; D not certain. The length of the CDR3 is 16 residues. The V gene's germline CDR1 is SGHDT and CDR2 YYEEEE. Trimming took off 2 bases at V and 3 bases at J, with 15 bases between the two ends. The CDR3 region is CASSFFSVGGYNEQFF. The CDR3 DNA is TGTGCCAGCAGCTTCTTCTCGGTAGGCGGCTACAATGAGCAGTTCTTC.

The genes are TRBV7-9 and TRBJ2-1; 11 bases line up with TRBD1. In germline, CDR1 is SEHNR, CDR2 FQNEAQ (reference sequence). This CDR3 comprises 15 residues. Losses at the gene ends were 4 bases for V and 6 bases for J; bases not matched to a gene: 5. The CDR3 bases are TGTGCCAGCAGCTCGGGACAGGGGGAGGTCAATGAGCAGTTCTTC. It yields the protein CASSSGQGEVNEQFF.

The rearrangement links TRBV28 to TRBJ2-3, with TRBD2 matching 10 bases. Germline V gives CDR1 MDHEN, CDR2 SYDVKM. The CDR3 is made up of 16 amino acids. Germline trimming cut 4 bases from V and 5 bases from J; bases unmatched to any gene: 9. CDR3: CASSWSGRAEVDTQYF. The DNA of the CDR3 is TGTGCCAGCAGTTGGAGCGGGAGGGCAGAGGTAGATACGCAGTATTTT.

This clone counts as large. The chain uses TRBV7-8 and TRBJ2-1, with 13 positions matching TRBD2. V shed 5 bases, J shed 9 bases, and the junction held 7 bases outside the gene matches. The CDR3 is 15 amino acids. Looked up from germline, CDR1 is SGHVS and CDR2 is FQNEAQ. The CDR3 region is CASSLGTSGTSEQFF. CDR3 DNA sequence: TGTGCCAGCAGCCTCGGGACTAGCGGGACCAGTGAGCAGTTCTTC.

The rearrangement uses TRBV4-3 and TRBJ1-1, with D hard to call. This CDR3 region has 14 residues. Germline V gene sequence: CDR1 LGHNA, CDR2 YSLEER. V shed 1 base and J shed 1 base, with 7 bases lying between them. CDR3 protein: CASSQGPGNTEAFF. Here the CDR3 DNA reads TGCGCCAGCAGCCAAGGGCCGGGGAACACTGAAGCTTTCTTT.

The V call is TRBV19, the J call TRBJ1-5; 8 bases are a match to TRBD1. Trimming removed 0 bases from V and 3 bases from J; junction bases left unmatched: 4. This CDR3 region has 16 residues. Germline lookup yields CDR1 LNHDA and CDR2 SQIVND (reference sequence). CDR3 sequence (DNA): TGTGCCAGTAGTATAGACCGGACAGGGTACAATCAGCCCCAGCATTTT. Protein: CASSIDRTGYNQPQHF.

The chain links TRBV18 to TRBJ2-1; 12 bases agree with TRBD2. The V gene end was trimmed by 3 bases and the J gene end by 7 bases; junction bases not matched to a gene: 4. Germline assignment: CDR1 KGHSH and CDR2 LQKENI. The CDR3 runs 15 residues. DNA for the CDR3: TGTGCCAGCTCACCTAGCGGGACTAGCGGGAATGAGCAGTTCTTC. It specifies CASSPSGTSGNEQFF.

Sample share makes this clone medium-sized. A read error may account for a junction end that differs from germline. The chain combines TRBV28 with TRBJ2-1, with no clear D. In germline, CDR1 is MDHEN, CDR2 SYDVKM. The CDR3 spans 9 residues. The CDR3: CASSPPAVF. The CDR3 DNA follows: TGTGCCAGCAGTCCCCCGGCGGTCTTC.

The CDR3 spells CASSLRTGDYGYTF. DNA of the CDR3: TGCGCCAGCAGCCTAAGGACAGGGGACTATGGCTACACCTTC. This sequence joins TRBV5-1 and TRBJ1-2, with 9 nucleotides matching TRBD1. The CDR3 loop spans 14 amino acids. Germline V CDR1 and CDR2: SGHRS, YFSETQ. V shed 4 bases and J 3 bases; nucleotides not matched to a gene: 4.

In its sample, this clone was seen a few times. The chain couples TRBV30 to TRBJ2-2, with D maybe TRBD1 (6 bases). CDR1 is GTSNPN and CDR2 is SVGIG in the germline V gene (reference sequence). The ends were cut back, 5 bases at V and 4 bases at J, with 14 bases in the middle. CDR3 length: 14 residues. The CDR3 spells CAWGRGMGTGELFF. The CDR3, as DNA: TGTGCCTGGGGCAGGGGTATGGGCACCGGGGAGCTGTTTTTT.

This chain joins TRBV10-3 and TRBJ2-7; 8 positions agree with TRBD1. The length of the CDR3 is 12 residues. Per the germline V gene, CDR1 is ENHRY and CDR2 is SYGVKD. V lost 11 bases to trimming and J lost 4 bases; unmatched junction nucleotides: 7. CDR3: CAVSGTGYEQYF. CDR3 coding DNA: TGTGCCGTCTCCGGGACAGGTTACGAGCAGTACTTC.

The V and J genes are TRBV5-1 and TRBJ2-7, with TRBD2 identical over 15 bases. This CDR3 spans 18 amino acids. V dropped 5 bases and J dropped 2; count of bases not matched to a gene: 11. The V gene's germline CDR1 is SGHRS and CDR2 YFSETQ. The CDR3 nucleotides read TGCGCCAGCAGGAGGGACCCAAGGACTAGCGGGAGGGCCTACGAGCAGTACTTC. Protein: CASRRDPRTSGRAYEQYF.

CDR3 sequence: CASIGQAYNEQFF. CDR3 bases: TGTGCCAGCATCGGTCAGGCGTACAATGAGCAGTTCTTC. The genes are TRBV27 and TRBJ2-1; D is undetermined. Trimming cost V 7 bases and J 4 bases, with 11 bases left between them. The V gene's germline CDR1 is MNHEY and CDR2 SMNVEV (reference sequence). CDR3 length: 13 amino acids.

In its sample, this clone was seen a few times. This chain joins TRBV18 and TRBJ2-7; 10 bases are a match to TRBD1. The junction had 1 base not matched to a gene; V was cut back by 3 bases and J by 2 bases. CDR1 and CDR2 from the germline V gene are KGHSH and LQKENI. The CDR3 covers 14 residues. The CDR3 is CASSPGQGPYEQYF. The CDR3 nucleotides read TGTGCCAGCTCACCGGGACAGGGGCCCTACGAGCAGTACTTC.

The rearrangement links TRBV10-1 to TRBJ2-3, with a tentative D call TRBD2 (6 bases). The CDR3 is made up of 15 amino acids. V lost 6 bases and J lost 0, with 13 bases in between. Germline V gene sequence: CDR1 WNHNN, CDR2 SYGVQD (reference sequence). The CDR3 spells CASRDAGYSTDTQYF. CDR3 DNA sequence: TGCGCCAGCAGAGACGCGGGGTACAGCACAGATACGCAGTATTTT.

There are a few counts of this clone. This rearrangement joins TRBV5-1 to TRBJ2-3; TRBD2 agrees at 8 bases. The V gene end was trimmed by 2 bases and the J gene end by 1 base; junction bases not matched to a gene: 3. The CDR3 is 15 amino acids. The germline V gene has CDR1 SGHRS and CDR2 YFSETQ. CDR3: CASSFLLAGTDTQYF. CDR3 DNA sequence: TGCGCCAGCAGCTTCCTACTAGCGGGCACAGATACGCAGTATTTT.

The chain combines TRBV4-2 with TRBJ2-7; D gene unclear. The CDR3 covers 14 residues. V lost 4 bases, J lost 6 bases, and 16 bases lay in between. The germline CDR1 and CDR2 sequences are LGHNA and YNFKEQ. The CDR3: CASSRDLNLREQYF. In DNA form, the CDR3 reads TGTGCCAGCAGCCGCGACTTAAACCTACGCGAGCAGTACTTC.

The chain uses TRBV6-5 and TRBJ2-7, with 7 bases matching TRBD1. J gave up 4 bases and V 6 bases, and 6 bases lay outside the gene matches. The CDR3 has 13 residues. Germline CDR1 reads MNHEY; CDR2 reads SVGAGI. The CDR3 region is CASRMTGPYEQYF. For the CDR3, the DNA is TGTGCCAGCAGGATGACAGGGCCATACGAGCAGTACTTC.